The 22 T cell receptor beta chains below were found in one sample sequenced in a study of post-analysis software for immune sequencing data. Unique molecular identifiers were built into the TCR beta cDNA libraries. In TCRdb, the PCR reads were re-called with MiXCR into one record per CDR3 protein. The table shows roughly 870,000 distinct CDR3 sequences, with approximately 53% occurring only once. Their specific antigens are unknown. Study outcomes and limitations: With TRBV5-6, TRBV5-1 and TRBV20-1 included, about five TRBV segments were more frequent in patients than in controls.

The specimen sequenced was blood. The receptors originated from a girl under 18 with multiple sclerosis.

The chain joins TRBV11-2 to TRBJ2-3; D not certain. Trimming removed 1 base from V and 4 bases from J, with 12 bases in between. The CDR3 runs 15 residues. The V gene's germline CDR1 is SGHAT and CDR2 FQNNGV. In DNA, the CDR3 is TGTGCCAGCAGCTTAGGGCGGAGTGGGGCAGATACGCAGTATTTT. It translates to CASSLGRSGADTQYF.

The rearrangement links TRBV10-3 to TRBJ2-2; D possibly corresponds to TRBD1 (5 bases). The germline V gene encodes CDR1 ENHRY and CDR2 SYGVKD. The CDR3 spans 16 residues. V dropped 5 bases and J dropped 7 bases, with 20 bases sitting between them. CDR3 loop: CAISRLREGSVGELFF. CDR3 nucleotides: TGTGCCATCAGTAGGCTCAGGGAAGGATCCGTCGGGGAGCTGTTTTTT.

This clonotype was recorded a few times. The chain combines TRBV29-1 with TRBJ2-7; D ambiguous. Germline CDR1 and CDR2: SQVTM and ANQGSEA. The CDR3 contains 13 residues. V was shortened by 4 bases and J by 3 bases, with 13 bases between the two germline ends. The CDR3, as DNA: TGCAGCGTTGCTAACTCGGCCTTCTACGAGCAGTACTTC. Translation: CSVANSAFYEQYF.

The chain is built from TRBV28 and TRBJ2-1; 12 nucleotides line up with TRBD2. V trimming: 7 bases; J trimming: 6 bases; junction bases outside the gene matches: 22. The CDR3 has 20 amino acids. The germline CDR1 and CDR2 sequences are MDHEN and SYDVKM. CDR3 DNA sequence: TGTGCCAGCAACCCTGGACGGGGACAGGGCACTAGCGGGGGGATCAATGAGCAGTTCTTC. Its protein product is CASNPGRGQGTSGGINEQFF.

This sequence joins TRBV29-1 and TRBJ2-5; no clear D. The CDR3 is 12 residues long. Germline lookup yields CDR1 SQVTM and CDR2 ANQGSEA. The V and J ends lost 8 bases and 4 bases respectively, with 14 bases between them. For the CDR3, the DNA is TGCAGCTCACCCCCGGGCGGAGAGACCCAGTACTTC. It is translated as CSSPPGGETQYF. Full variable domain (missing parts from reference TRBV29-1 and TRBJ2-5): SAVISQKPSRDICQRGTSLTIQCQVDSQVTMMFWYRQQPGQSLTLIATANQGSEATYESGFVIDKFPISRPNLTFSTLTVSNMSPEDSSIYLCSSPPGGETQYFGPGTRLLVL.

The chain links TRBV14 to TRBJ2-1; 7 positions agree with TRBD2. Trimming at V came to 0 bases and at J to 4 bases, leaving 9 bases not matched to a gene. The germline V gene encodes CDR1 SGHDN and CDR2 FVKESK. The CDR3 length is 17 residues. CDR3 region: CASSQDPWREYYNEQFF. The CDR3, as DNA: TGTGCCAGCAGCCAAGATCCTTGGCGGGAGTATTACAATGAGCAGTTCTTC.

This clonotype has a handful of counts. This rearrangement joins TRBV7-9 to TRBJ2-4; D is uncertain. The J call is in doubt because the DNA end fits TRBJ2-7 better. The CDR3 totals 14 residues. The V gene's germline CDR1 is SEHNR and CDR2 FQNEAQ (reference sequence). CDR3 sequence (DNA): TGTGCCAGCAGCTACGAAGGGTCAGCCTACGAGCAGTACTTC. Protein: CASSYEGSAYEQYF.

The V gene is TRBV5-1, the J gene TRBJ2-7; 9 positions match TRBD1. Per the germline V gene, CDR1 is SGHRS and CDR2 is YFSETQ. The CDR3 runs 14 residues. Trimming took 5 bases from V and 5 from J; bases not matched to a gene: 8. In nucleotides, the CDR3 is TGCGCCAGCAGACCCGGGACAGGGACGAACGAGCAGTACTTC. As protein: CASRPGTGTNEQYF. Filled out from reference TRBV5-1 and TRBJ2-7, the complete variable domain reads KAGVTQTPRYLIKTRGQQVTLSCSPISGHRSVSWYQQTPGQGLQFLFEYFSETQRNKGNFPGRFSGRQFSNSRSEMNVSTLELGDSALYLCASRPGTGTNEQYFGPGTRLTVT.

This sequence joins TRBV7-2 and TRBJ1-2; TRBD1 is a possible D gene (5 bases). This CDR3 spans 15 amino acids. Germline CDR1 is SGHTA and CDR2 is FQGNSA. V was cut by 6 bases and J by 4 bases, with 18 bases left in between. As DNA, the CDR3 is TGTGCCAGCAGTTCGAGGGGTCGGGAGGGCTATGGCTACACCTTC. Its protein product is CASSSRGREGYGYTF.

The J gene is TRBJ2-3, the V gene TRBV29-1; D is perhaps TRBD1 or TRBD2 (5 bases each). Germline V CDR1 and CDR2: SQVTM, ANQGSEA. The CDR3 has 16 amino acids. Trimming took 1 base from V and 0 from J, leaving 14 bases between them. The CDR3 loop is CSVEVTGALSTDTQYF. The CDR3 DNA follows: TGCAGCGTTGAAGTTACCGGGGCATTAAGCACAGATACGCAGTATTTT.

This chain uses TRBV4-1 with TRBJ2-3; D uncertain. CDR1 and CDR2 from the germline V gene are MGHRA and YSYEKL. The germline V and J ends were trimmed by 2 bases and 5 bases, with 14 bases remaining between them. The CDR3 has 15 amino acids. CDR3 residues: CASSQISQSIDTQYF. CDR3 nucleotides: TGCGCCAGCAGCCAAATTTCACAGTCTATAGATACGCAGTATTTT.

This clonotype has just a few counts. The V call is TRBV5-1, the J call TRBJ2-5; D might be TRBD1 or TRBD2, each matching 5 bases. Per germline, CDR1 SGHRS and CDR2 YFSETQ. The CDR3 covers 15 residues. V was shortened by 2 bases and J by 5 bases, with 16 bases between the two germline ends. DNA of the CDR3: TGCGCCAGCAGCTTCGGCAGGGACCGATCGGAGACCCAGTACTTC. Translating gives CASSFGRDRSETQYF.

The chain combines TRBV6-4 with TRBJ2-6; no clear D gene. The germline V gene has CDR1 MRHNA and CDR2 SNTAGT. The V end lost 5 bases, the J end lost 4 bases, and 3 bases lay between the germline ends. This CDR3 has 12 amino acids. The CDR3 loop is CASSNGANVLTF. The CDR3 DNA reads TGTGCCAGCAGTAACGGGGCCAACGTCCTGACTTTC.

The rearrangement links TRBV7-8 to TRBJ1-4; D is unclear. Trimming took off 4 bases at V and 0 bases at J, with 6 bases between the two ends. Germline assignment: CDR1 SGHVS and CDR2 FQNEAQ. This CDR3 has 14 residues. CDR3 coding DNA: TGTGCCAGCAGCTACCTTGCAACTAATGAAAAACTGTTTTTT. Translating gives CASSYLATNEKLFF.

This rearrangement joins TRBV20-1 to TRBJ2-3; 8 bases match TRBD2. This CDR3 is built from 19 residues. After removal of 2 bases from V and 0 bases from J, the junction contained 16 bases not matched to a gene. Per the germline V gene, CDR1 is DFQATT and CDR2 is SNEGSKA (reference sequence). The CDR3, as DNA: TGCAGTGCTAGACCGAATGGTGCGCGGGAGGATTCTAGCACAGATACGCAGTATTTT. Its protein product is CSARPNGAREDSSTDTQYF.

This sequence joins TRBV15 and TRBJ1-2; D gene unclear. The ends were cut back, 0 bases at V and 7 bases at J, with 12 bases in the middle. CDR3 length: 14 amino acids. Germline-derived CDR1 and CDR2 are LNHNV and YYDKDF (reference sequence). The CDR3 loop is CATSRDRRSIGYTF. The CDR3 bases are TGTGCCACCAGCAGAGATCGTCGGTCGATTGGCTACACCTTC.

The CDR3 DNA reads as TGCGCCAGCAGCTCTGAAGCCTATGGCTACACCTTC. Translation: CASSSEAYGYTF. The V and J genes are TRBV5-1 and TRBJ1-2; D is uncertain. There are 12 residues in the CDR3. V was trimmed by 3 bases and J by 4 bases, leaving 7 bases between them. Germline values: CDR1 SGHRS, CDR2 YFSETQ.

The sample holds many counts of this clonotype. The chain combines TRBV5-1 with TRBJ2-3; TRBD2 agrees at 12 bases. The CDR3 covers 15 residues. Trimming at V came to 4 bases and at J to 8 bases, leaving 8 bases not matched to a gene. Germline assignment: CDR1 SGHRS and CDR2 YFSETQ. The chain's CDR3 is CASSNGLAGLGTQYF. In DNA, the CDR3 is TGCGCCAGCAGCAACGGACTAGCGGGGTTGGGTACGCAGTATTTT. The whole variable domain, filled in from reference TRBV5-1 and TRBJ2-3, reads KAGVTQTPRYLIKTRGQQVTLSCSPISGHRSVSWYQQTPGQGLQFLFEYFSETQRNKGNFPGRFSGRQFSNSRSEMNVSTLELGDSALYLCASSNGLAGLGTQYFGPGTRLTVL.

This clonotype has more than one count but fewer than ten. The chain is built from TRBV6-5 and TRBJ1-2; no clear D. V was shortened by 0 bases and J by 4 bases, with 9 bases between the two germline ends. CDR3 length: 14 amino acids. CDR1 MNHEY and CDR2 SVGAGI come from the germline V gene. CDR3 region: CASSYSAAAYGYTF. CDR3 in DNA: TGTGCCAGCAGTTACTCGGCGGCAGCCTATGGCTACACCTTC.

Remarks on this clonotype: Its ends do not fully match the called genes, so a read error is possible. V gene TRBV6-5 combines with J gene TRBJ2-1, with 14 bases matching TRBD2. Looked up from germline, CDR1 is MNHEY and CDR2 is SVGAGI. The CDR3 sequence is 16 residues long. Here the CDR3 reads CASSPTGTSGGNEQFF. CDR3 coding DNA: TGCGCCAGCAGCCCCACCGGGACTAGCGGGGGTAATGAGCAGTTCTTC.

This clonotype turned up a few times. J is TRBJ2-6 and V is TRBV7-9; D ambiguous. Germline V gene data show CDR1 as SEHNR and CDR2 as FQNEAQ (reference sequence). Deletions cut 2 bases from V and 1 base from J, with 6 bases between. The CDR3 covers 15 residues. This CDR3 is CASSLWLSGANVLTF. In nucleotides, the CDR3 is TGTGCCAGCAGCTTATGGCTGTCTGGGGCCAACGTCCTGACTTTC.

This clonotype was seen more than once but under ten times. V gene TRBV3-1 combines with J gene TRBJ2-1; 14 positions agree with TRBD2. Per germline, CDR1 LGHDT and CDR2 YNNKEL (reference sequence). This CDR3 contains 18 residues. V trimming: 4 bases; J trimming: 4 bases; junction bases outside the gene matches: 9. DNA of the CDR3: TGTGCCAGCAGCCGGCCCGGGACTAGCGGGAGTAGGTACAATGAGCAGTTCTTC. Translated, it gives CASSRPGTSGSRYNEQFF.